A single sample gave rise to the 29 T cell receptor beta chains below, sequenced in a study of blood T cell repertoires in COVID-19. Method: immunoSEQ multiplex PCR; TCRdb's copy keeps in-frame clones and lacks some. The sample has 300,000 or so clones; around 90% are singletons. The sequencing input was PBMCs or T cells enriched from blood (not recorded which). These TCRs come from a man aged 60 to 75 who had recovered from COVID-19.

The chain couples TRBV7-8 to TRBJ1-5, with no clear D. V gave up 2 bases and J gave up 3 bases, with 11 bases separating them. The CDR3 consists of 15 residues. From germline, CDR1 is SGHVS and CDR2 FQNEAQ. This CDR3 is CASSLYLQNNQPQHF. The CDR3 nucleotides read TGTGCCAGCAGCTTATACCTACAGAACAATCAGCCCCAGCATTTT. The complete variable domain, with remaining parts taken from reference TRBV7-8 and TRBJ1-5, reads GAGVSQSPRYKVAKRGQDVALRCDPISGHVSLFWYQQALGQGPEFLTYFQNEAQLDKSGLPSDRFFAERPEGSVSTLKIQRTQQEDSAVYLCASSLYLQNNQPQHFGDGTRLSIL.

CDR3: CASRKGASSLGPDTQYF. The CDR3 DNA reads TGTGCCAGTAGGAAGGGCGCTAGCAGCCTTGGGCCAGATACGCAGTATTTT. The rearrangement links TRBV19 to TRBJ2-3; a weak D match, TRBD2 (5 bases). V was clipped by 6 bases and J by 4 bases, with 23 bases between them. Per germline, CDR1 LNHDA and CDR2 SQIVND (reference sequence). The CDR3 is 17 amino acids.

The genes are TRBV10-3 and TRBJ1-4, with D hard to call. CDR3 length: 14 amino acids. Trimming cost V 10 bases and J 4 bases, with 16 bases left between them. Germline CDR1 is ENHRY and CDR2 is SYGVKD. The CDR3: CATRSGPHNEKLFF. The CDR3 DNA sequence: TGTGCCACCCGGTCCGGTCCTCATAATGAAAAACTGTTTTTT.

This chain connects TRBV7-8 to TRBJ1-1; D is perhaps TRBD1 (5 bases). The CDR3 is made up of 15 amino acids. Trimming removed 4 bases from V and 0 bases from J, with 12 bases in between. CDR1 and CDR2 from the germline V gene are SGHVS and FQNEAQ. The CDR3 is CASSSSQGMNTEAFF. As DNA, the CDR3 is TGTGCCAGCAGCTCCTCTCAGGGCATGAACACTGAAGCTTTCTTT.

This CDR3 reads CASSPRAGDSDTQYF. In nucleotides, the CDR3 is TGTGCCAGCTCACCACGAGCGGGAGATTCAGATACGCAGTATTTT. The genes are TRBV18 and TRBJ2-3, with 8 positions matching TRBD2. CDR3 size: 15 residues. V lost 1 base and J lost 4; bases outside the gene matches: 4. Germline values: CDR1 KGHSH, CDR2 LQKENI.

V usage is TRBV7-9 and J usage is TRBJ2-7; 9 bases match TRBD2. Germline V gene lookup returns CDR1 SEHNR and CDR2 FQNEAQ (reference sequence). The V segment lost 6 bases and the J segment 3 bases; nucleotides outside the gene matches: 9. CDR3 length equals 15 residues. Written as DNA, the CDR3 is TGTGCCAGCAGTCTTAGCGGGAGTGGGGGCTACGAGCAGTACTTC. Translating gives CASSLSGSGGYEQYF.

This clone was observed a few times. The chain links TRBV3-1 (or the pseudogene TRBV3-2) to TRBJ2-7; maybe TRBD1 (5 bases). The CDR3 contains 12 residues. From germline, CDR1 is LGHDT and CDR2 YNNKEL (reference sequence). The V and J ends lost 5 bases and 4 bases respectively, with 9 bases between them. The CDR3 DNA reads TGTGCCAGCAGCTCAGGGCGGTACGAGCAGTACTTC. It yields the protein CASSSGRYEQYF.

The DNA of the CDR3 is TGCGCCAGCAGCCGCCTCTCTCTTACTAGCGGGGGCTACAATGAGCAGTTCTTC. Amino acid sequence: CASSRLSLTSGGYNEQFF. V is TRBV5-1 and J is TRBJ2-1, with 11 bases that match TRBD2. This CDR3 region has 18 residues. V was clipped by 4 bases and J by 3 bases; unmatched bases: 12. The germline V gene encodes CDR1 SGHRS and CDR2 YFSETQ.

V usage is TRBV4-1 and J usage is TRBJ2-2, with 9 positions matching TRBD1. There are 17 residues in the CDR3. J gave up 7 bases and V 1 base, and 10 bases lay outside the gene matches. CDR1 and CDR2 (germline): MGHRA, YSYEKL. CDR3 nucleotides: TGCGCCAGCAGCCAAGGTACCGGGACAGGGTACCACGGGGAGCTGTTTTTT. Translation: CASSQGTGTGYHGELFF.

The chain carries TRBV6-1 and TRBJ1-5; TRBD1 matches at 10 bases. Trimming cost V 6 bases and J 2 bases; bases outside gene matches: 10. The CDR3 sequence is 17 residues long. Germline V CDR1 and CDR2: MNHNS, SASEGT. The CDR3 region has the DNA TGTGCCAGCAGCGAATCCCCGGGACAGGGGCGCAATCAGCCCCAGCATTTT. Its protein is CASSESPGQGRNQPQHF.

The CDR3 nucleotides read TGTGCCAGCAGTGAGTCTCCGGGCTCTGGAAACACCATATATTTT. It yields the protein CASSESPGSGNTIYF. The V gene is TRBV6-1, the J gene TRBJ1-3; D is ambiguous. Germline values: CDR1 MNHNS, CDR2 SASEGT. The CDR3 is 15 amino acids. V shed 3 bases and J shed 0 bases, with 9 bases lying between them.

This chain connects TRBV30 to TRBJ1-5; 9 nucleotides align to TRBD1. Germline CDR1 reads GTSNPN; CDR2 reads SVGIG (reference sequence). The CDR3 has 16 residues. The V segment lost 2 bases and the J segment 0 bases; nucleotides outside the gene matches: 5. The CDR3 coding sequence is TGTGCCTGGAGTCCAAAGGACAGGGGTAGCAATCAGCCCCAGCATTTT. Translation gives CAWSPKDRGSNQPQHF.

This CDR3 is CASSLEGNVAQPQHF. CDR3 coding DNA: TGTGCCAGCAGCTTAGAGGGTAATGTGGCCCAGCCCCAGCATTTT. V and J are TRBV5-4 and TRBJ1-5; D is ambiguous. The CDR3 is 15 residues long. CDR1 is SGHNT, CDR2 YYREEE, per germline (reference sequence). V lost 2 bases and J lost 7, with 16 bases in between.

The rearrangement links TRBV5-6 to TRBJ2-3, with TRBD2 matching 8 bases. The trim removed 0 bases at V and 9 bases at J, leaving 9 bases unmatched. The CDR3 sequence is 15 residues long. Germline values: CDR1 SGHDT, CDR2 YYEEEE. This CDR3 is CASSLGGLGGRTQYF. CDR3 nucleotides: TGTGCCAGCAGCTTGGGGGGACTAGGGGGACGAACGCAGTATTTT.

The rearrangement uses TRBV30 and TRBJ1-2, with D maybe TRBD1 (6 bases). The CDR3 contains 12 residues. V lost 0 bases and J lost 5, with 7 bases in between. Germline assignment: CDR1 GTSNPN and CDR2 SVGIG (reference sequence). CDR3 sequence (DNA): TGTGCCTGGAGTGTCAGGGGTTATGGCTACACCTTC. Translated: CAWSVRGYGYTF.

The rearrangement joins TRBV9 to TRBJ1-1; D may be TRBD1 (5 bases). The germline V gene encodes CDR1 SGDLS and CDR2 YYNGEE. Deletions cut 0 bases from V and 0 bases from J, with 9 bases between. This CDR3 region has 15 residues. The CDR3 loop is CASSVGGVMNTEAFF. CDR3 DNA sequence: TGTGCCAGCAGCGTAGGGGGGGTCATGAACACTGAAGCTTTCTTT.

The J gene is TRBJ2-6, the V gene TRBV10-3; no reliable D call. V was shortened by 8 bases and J by 3 bases, with 14 bases between the two germline ends. The germline V gene has CDR1 ENHRY and CDR2 SYGVKD. The CDR3 loop spans 15 amino acids. The CDR3 DNA sequence: TGTGCCATCGGCCAGCCTTCGGGTGGGGCCAACGTCCTGACTTTC. Its translation is CAIGQPSGGANVLTF.

V and J are TRBV3-1 (or the pseudogene TRBV3-2) and TRBJ1-1, with D perhaps TRBD1 (5 bases). From germline, CDR1 is LGHDT and CDR2 YNNKEL (reference sequence). The length of the CDR3 is 12 residues. V shed 5 bases and J shed 8 bases, with 12 bases lying between them. The CDR3 loop reads CASSKWGGEAFF. The CDR3 DNA reads TGTGCCAGCAGCAAGTGGGGGGGAGAAGCTTTCTTT.

The chain recombines TRBV29-1 with TRBJ1-3; D is unresolved. V was pared by 4 bases and J by 3 bases, with 4 bases between. The CDR3 length is 11 residues. From germline, CDR1 is SQVTM and CDR2 ANQGSEA. CDR3 loop: CSVASGNTIYF. For the CDR3, the DNA is TGCAGCGTTGCTAGTGGAAACACCATATATTTT.

This rearrangement joins TRBV4-1 to TRBJ2-1; TRBD2 matches 10 bases. The trim removed 0 bases at V and 3 bases at J, leaving 2 bases unmatched. From germline, CDR1 is MGHRA and CDR2 YSYEKL. The CDR3 spans 16 residues. DNA of the CDR3: TGCGCCAGCAGCCAAGAAAGGACTAGCGGCTACAATGAGCAGTTCTTC. Translated, it gives CASSQERTSGYNEQFF.

The V and J genes are TRBV27 and TRBJ2-1; the match to TRBD1 covers 8 bases. V shed 5 bases, J shed 6 bases, and the junction held 12 bases outside the gene matches. Germline V gives CDR1 MNHEY, CDR2 SMNVEV (reference sequence). This CDR3 has 16 amino acids. DNA of the CDR3: TGTGCCAGCAGTGACCCGGACAGGGCACTATTCAATGAGCAGTTCTTC. This sequence encodes CASSDPDRALFNEQFF.

This rearrangement joins TRBV23-1 to TRBJ2-1; TRBD1 agrees at 8 bases. TRBV23-1 is reported as an ORF; its role is uncertain. CDR3 size: 17 residues. J was trimmed by 5 bases and V by 0 bases; bases with no gene match: 9. This chain's CDR3 is CASSQSRQGRSDNEQFF. The CDR3 nucleotides are TGCGCCAGCAGTCAATCAAGACAGGGGAGGTCCGACAATGAGCAGTTCTTC.

The CDR3 bases are TGTGCCAGCAGCCAAGTGGCGGGGTTTGAAGCTTTCTTT. It codes for CASSQVAGFEAFF. This sequence joins TRBV14 and TRBJ1-1; no definite D call. Trimming pared 1 base from V and 7 bases from J, leaving 10 bases between. The CDR3 has 13 residues. Germline values: CDR1 SGHDN, CDR2 FVKESK.

This rearrangement joins TRBV28 to TRBJ1-4; TRBD1 aligns across 9 bases. V lost 6 bases and J lost 5; bases outside the gene matches: 7. CDR1 and CDR2 (germline): MDHEN, SYDVKM. The CDR3 covers 15 residues. DNA for the CDR3: TGTGCCAGCAGAATAGGACAGGGGAAGAATGAAAAACTGTTTTTT. Amino acids: CASRIGQGKNEKLFF.

The chain links TRBV5-8 to TRBJ1-2; TRBD1 matches 7 bases. The germline gives CDR1 SGHTS, CDR2 YDEGEE. The CDR3 contains 15 residues. V trimming: 3 bases; J trimming: 5 bases; junction bases outside the gene matches: 10. The CDR3 loop is CASSWKQGWGYGYTF. CDR3 nucleotide sequence: TGTGCCAGCAGCTGGAAACAGGGGTGGGGATATGGCTACACCTTC.

This chain connects TRBV29-1 to TRBJ1-5, with 8 nucleotides matching TRBD1. J was trimmed by 6 bases and V by 7 bases; bases with no gene match: 8. Germline CDR1 is SQVTM and CDR2 is ANQGSEA. The CDR3 consists of 13 residues. The CDR3 spells CSAMTGAGQPQHF. The CDR3, as DNA: TGCAGCGCCATGACAGGGGCGGGTCAGCCCCAGCATTTT.

The rearrangement uses TRBV5-1 and TRBJ2-3; D is perhaps TRBD2 (6 bases). The CDR3 has 16 residues. Germline V gives CDR1 SGHRS, CDR2 YFSETQ. Trimming left V 4 bases short and J 0 bases short, with 15 bases between. The CDR3 DNA reads as TGCGCCAGCAGCATCGGTCACCGGGGGAGCACAGATACGCAGTATTTT. It encodes CASSIGHRGSTDTQYF.

This chain connects TRBV27 to TRBJ2-1; TRBD1 matches at 8 bases. This CDR3 contains 18 residues. Germline CDR1 is MNHEY and CDR2 is SMNVEV (reference sequence). J lost 1 base, V lost 5 bases, and 13 bases had no gene match. CDR3 sequence: CASSHTLQTGVSYNEQFF. The CDR3 DNA reads TGTGCCAGCAGTCACACACTACAGACAGGGGTATCCTACAATGAGCAGTTCTTC.

The chain combines TRBV18 with TRBJ2-2; D perhaps matches TRBD2 (6 bases). The CDR3 is 14 residues long. V was pared by 2 bases and J by 7 bases, with 11 bases between. The V gene's germline CDR1 is KGHSH and CDR2 LQKENI. CDR3 nucleotide sequence: TGTGCCAGCTCACCAGTCGGGGGAATCGGGGAGCTGTTTTTT. Its protein is CASSPVGGIGELFF.